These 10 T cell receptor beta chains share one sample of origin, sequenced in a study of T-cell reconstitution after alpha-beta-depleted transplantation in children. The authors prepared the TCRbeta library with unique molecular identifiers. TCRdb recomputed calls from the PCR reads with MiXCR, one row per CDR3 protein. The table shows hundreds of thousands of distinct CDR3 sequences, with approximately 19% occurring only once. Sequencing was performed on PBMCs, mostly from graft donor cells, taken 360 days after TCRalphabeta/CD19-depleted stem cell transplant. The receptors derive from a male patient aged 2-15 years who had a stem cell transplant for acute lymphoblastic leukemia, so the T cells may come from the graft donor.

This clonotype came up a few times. The CDR3 region is CASSQGLAGGTLNTGELFF. In nucleotides, the CDR3 is TGCGCCAGCAGCCAGGGACTAGCGGGAGGGACTCTTAACACCGGGGAGCTGTTTTTT. The chain has TRBV4-3 and TRBJ2-2, with TRBD2 matching over 16 bases. CDR1 and CDR2 from the germline V gene are LGHNA and YSLEER. The CDR3 covers 19 residues. The V gene end was trimmed by 3 bases and the J gene end by 2 bases; junction bases not matched to a gene: 6.

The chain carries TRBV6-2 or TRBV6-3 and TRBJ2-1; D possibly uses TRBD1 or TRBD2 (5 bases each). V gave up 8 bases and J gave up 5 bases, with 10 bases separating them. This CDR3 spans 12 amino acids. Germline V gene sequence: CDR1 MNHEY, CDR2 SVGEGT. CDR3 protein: CASGDRHNEQFF. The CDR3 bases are TGTGCCAGCGGGGACCGTCACAATGAGCAGTTCTTC.

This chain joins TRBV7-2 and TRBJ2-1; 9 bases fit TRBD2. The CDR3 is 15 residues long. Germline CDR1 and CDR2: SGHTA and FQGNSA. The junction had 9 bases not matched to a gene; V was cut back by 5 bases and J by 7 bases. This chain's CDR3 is CASSRGGASGNEQFF. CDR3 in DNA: TGTGCCAGCAGCCGCGGGGGGGCCTCTGGAAATGAGCAGTTCTTC.

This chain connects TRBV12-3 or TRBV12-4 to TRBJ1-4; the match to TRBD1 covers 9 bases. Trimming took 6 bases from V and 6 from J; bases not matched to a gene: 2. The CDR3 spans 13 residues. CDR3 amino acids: CASRDRGDEKLFF. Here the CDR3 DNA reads TGTGCCAGCAGGGACAGGGGAGATGAAAAACTGTTTTTT.

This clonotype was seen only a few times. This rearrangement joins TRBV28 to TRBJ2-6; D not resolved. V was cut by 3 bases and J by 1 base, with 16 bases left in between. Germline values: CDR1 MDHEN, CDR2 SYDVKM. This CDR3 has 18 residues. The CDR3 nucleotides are TGTGCCAGCAGTTTTTCTGGGGTGGGAAGATCTGGGGCCAACGTCCTGACTTTC. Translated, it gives CASSFSGVGRSGANVLTF. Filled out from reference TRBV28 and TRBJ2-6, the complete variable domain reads DVKVTQSSRYLVKRTGEKVFLECVQDMDHENMFWYRQDPGLGLRLIYFSYDVKMKEKGDIPEGYSVSREKKERFSLILESASTNQTSMYLCASSFSGVGRSGANVLTFGAGSRLTVL.

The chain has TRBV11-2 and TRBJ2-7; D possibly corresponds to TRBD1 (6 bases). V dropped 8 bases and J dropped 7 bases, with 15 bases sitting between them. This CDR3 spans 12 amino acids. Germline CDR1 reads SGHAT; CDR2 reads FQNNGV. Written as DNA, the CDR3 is TGTGCCAGCCGTAGGGTAGGGGGTGAGCAGTACTTC. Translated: CASRRVGGEQYF.

In DNA form, the CDR3 reads TGTGCCACCAGCAGTGTCGGTTCCTACGAGCAGTACTTC. Its protein is CATSSVGSYEQYF. The chain recombines TRBV15 with TRBJ2-7; the D is unclear. V lost 3 bases, J lost 1 base, and 7 bases lay in between. The CDR3 covers 13 residues. Germline V lookup: CDR1 LNHNV, CDR2 YYDKDF (reference sequence). The whole variable domain, filled in from reference TRBV15 and TRBJ2-7, reads DAMVIQNPRYQVTQFGKPVTLSCSQTLNHNVMYWYQQKSSQAPKLLFHYYDKDFNNEADTPDNFQSRRPNTSFCFLDIRSPGLGDTAMYLCATSSVGSYEQYFGPGTRLTVT.

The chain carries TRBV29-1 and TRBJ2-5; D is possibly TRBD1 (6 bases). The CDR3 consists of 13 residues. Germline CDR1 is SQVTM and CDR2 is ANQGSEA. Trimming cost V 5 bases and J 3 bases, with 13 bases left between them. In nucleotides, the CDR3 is TGCAGCGTTCGGACAGCCAGTGAAGAGACCCAGTACTTC. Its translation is CSVRTASEETQYF.

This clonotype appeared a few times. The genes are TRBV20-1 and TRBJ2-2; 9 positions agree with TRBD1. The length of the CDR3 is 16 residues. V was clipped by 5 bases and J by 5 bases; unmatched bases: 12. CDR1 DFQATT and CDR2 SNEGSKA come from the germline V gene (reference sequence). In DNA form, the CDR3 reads TGCAGTGCTTACAAGACCGGGACAGGGACGACCGGGGAGCTGTTTTTT. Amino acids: CSAYKTGTGTTGELFF.

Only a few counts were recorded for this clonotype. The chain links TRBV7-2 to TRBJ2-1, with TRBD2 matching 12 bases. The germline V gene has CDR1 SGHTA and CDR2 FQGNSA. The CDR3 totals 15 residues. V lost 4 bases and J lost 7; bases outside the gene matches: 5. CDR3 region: CASSSYLAGGNEQFF. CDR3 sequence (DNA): TGTGCCAGCAGCTCCTACCTAGCGGGGGGGAATGAGCAGTTCTTC.